What follows is one T cell receptor beta chain and its context. Antigen: not known. The CDR3 sequence is 11 residues long. Germline lookup yields CDR1 SGHTA and CDR2 FQGNSA. V lost 6 bases, J lost 5 bases, and 7 bases lay in between. Study outcomes and limitations: Greatest tumor Treg TCR overlap was with tumor naive CD4+ cells. Tumor memory CD4+ T cell TCR gene usage clustered with blood and lymph node memory CD4+ cells and lymph node naive CD4+ cells.

The memory fraction was CD4+CD45RO+CD25- cells. Constant-region reverse primers amplified full-length variable regions, followed by semi-nested Nested Universal Primer A PCR. Each CDR3 protein gets one entry after TCRdb re-called the 5' RACE reads with MiXCR. The profile covers about 41,000 distinct CDR3 sequences, with 25% to 35% appearing a single time and approximately 3.7% taken by the ten largest. The receptor's source is a female donor with breast cancer. This sequence joins TRBV7-2 and TRBJ2-5, with no clear D. The sample comprised memory CD4+ T cells sorted from a lymph node. Described subset: memory CD4+ T cells, CD4+CD45RO+CD25-. DNA of the CDR3: TGTGCCAGCAGGTCCACCGAGACCCAGTACTTC. It encodes CASRSTETQYF.